Below are 11 T cell receptor beta chains sequenced from a single sample in a study of T cells in localized non-small cell lung cancer. Method: immunoSEQ multiplex PCR; TCRdb's copy keeps in-frame clones and lacks some. The table has tens of thousands of clones, approximately 90% seen once; the top ten hold approximately 6%. Source: PBMCs, taken before any cancer treatment. The receptor source for this set is a man between 40 and 69 years old with stage II lung adenocarcinoma.

This chain links TRBV5-6 with TRBJ1-1, with 10 bases matching TRBD1. CDR3 size: 19 residues. V gave up 3 bases and J gave up 2 bases; unmatched junction bases: 16. The germline gives CDR1 SGHDT, CDR2 YYEEEE. The CDR3 loop is CASSSPMSGTGVPNTEAFF. CDR3 sequence (DNA): TGTGCCAGCAGCTCGCCGATGTCCGGGACAGGGGTCCCAAACACTGAAGCTTTCTTT.

The chain couples TRBV5-8 to TRBJ2-6; D gene unclear. The germline V and J ends were trimmed by 6 bases and 0 bases, with 4 bases remaining between them. Germline CDR1 reads SGHTS; CDR2 reads YDEGEE. This CDR3 has 13 residues. The CDR3 DNA reads TGTGCCAGCACCCACTCTGGGGCCAACGTCCTGACTTTC. It codes for CASTHSGANVLTF.

The rearrangement links TRBV4-2 to TRBJ2-5, with D possibly being TRBD2 (6 bases). The CDR3 is made up of 15 amino acids. Trimming cost V 8 bases and J 5 bases, with 21 bases left between them. Germline loops: CDR1 LGHNA, CDR2 YNFKEQ. The CDR3 sequence: CASRGSLQPGETQYF. CDR3 DNA: TGTGCCAGCCGGGGGTCACTTCAACCCGGGGAGACCCAGTACTTC.

This rearrangement joins TRBV28 to TRBJ2-3; D not resolved. CDR3 length: 13 residues. Per germline, CDR1 MDHEN and CDR2 SYDVKM. V was pared by 4 bases and J by 1 base, with 6 bases between. The DNA for the CDR3 is TGTGCCAGCAGTTGGAGTGGCACAGATACGCAGTATTTT. It specifies CASSWSGTDTQYF.

The chain has TRBV5-3 and TRBJ1-2; 12 bases are shared with TRBD1. TRBV5-3 is reported as an ORF; its role is uncertain. The CDR3 is 15 amino acids. V lost 2 bases to trimming and J lost 4 bases; unmatched junction nucleotides: 3. The CDR3 is CARSLGTGGLYGYTF. Here the CDR3 DNA reads TGTGCCAGAAGCTTAGGGACAGGGGGCCTCTATGGCTACACCTTC.

V usage is TRBV6-5 and J usage is TRBJ2-4; D may be TRBD1 or TRBD2 (5 bases each). The V end lost 6 bases, the J end lost 15 bases, and 18 bases lay between the germline ends. In germline, CDR1 is MNHEY, CDR2 SVGAGI. This CDR3 spans 12 amino acids. The CDR3 sequence: CASRGTGTNAYF. As DNA, the CDR3 is TGTGCCAGCAGGGGAACCGGGACGAACGCGTACTTC.

J is TRBJ2-2 and V is TRBV9; 10 bases agree with TRBD2. This CDR3 has 16 residues. Looked up from germline, CDR1 is SGDLS and CDR2 is YYNGEE. The J segment lost 2 bases and the V segment lost 0 bases, leaving 1 base of the junction unmatched. In nucleotides, the CDR3 is TGTGCCAGCAGCGTAGGGACTAGCGGTAACACCGGGGAGCTGTTTTTT. This gives the protein CASSVGTSGNTGELFF.

The chain employs TRBV30 and TRBJ2-7; D call uncertain. Trimming cost V 4 bases and J 2 bases, with 6 bases left between them. This CDR3 spans 11 amino acids. Per germline, CDR1 GTSNPN and CDR2 SVGIG (reference sequence). The CDR3 reads CAWKLAYEQYF. The CDR3 DNA sequence: TGTGCCTGGAAATTGGCCTACGAGCAGTACTTC. Combining the CDR3 with reference TRBV30 and TRBJ2-7 gives the whole variable domain SQTIHQWPATLVQPVGSPLSLECTVEGTSNPNLYWYRQAAGRGLQLLFYSVGIGQISSEVPQNLSASRPQDRQFILSSKKLLLSDSGFYLCAWKLAYEQYFGPGTRLTVT.

The rearrangement links TRBV7-9 to TRBJ1-1; perhaps TRBD1 as D (5 bases). Germline V gene lookup returns CDR1 SEHNR and CDR2 FQNEAQ (reference sequence). V lost 11 bases and J 4 bases, leaving 11 bases between the germline ends. This CDR3 is 11 amino acids long. CDR3 amino acids: CALQQGTEAFF. The CDR3 DNA reads as TGTGCCCTACAGCAGGGCACTGAAGCTTTCTTT.

The V gene is TRBV5-4, the J gene TRBJ2-2, with TRBD1 as a possible D gene (5 bases). CDR3 length: 16 residues. The germline CDR1 and CDR2 sequences are SGHNT and YYREEE (reference sequence). With 2 bases removed from V and 0 bases from J, the gap between germline ends came to 11 bases. In nucleotides, the CDR3 is TGTGCCAGCAGCTTCGGTAGGGGAACGAACACCGGGGAGCTGTTTTTT. Encoded protein: CASSFGRGTNTGELFF.

The chain uses TRBV30 and TRBJ1-2; the D is unclear. The V and J ends lost 1 base and 7 bases respectively, with 13 bases between them. The CDR3 loop spans 13 amino acids. CDR1 and CDR2 from the germline V gene are GTSNPN and SVGIG (reference sequence). This CDR3 is CAWSGTVIAGYTF. The CDR3 DNA sequence: TGTGCCTGGAGTGGAACCGTAATAGCTGGCTACACCTTC. Together with reference TRBV30 and TRBJ1-2, the CDR3 gives the full variable domain: SQTIHQWPATLVQPVGSPLSLECTVEGTSNPNLYWYRQAAGRGLQLLFYSVGIGQISSEVPQNLSASRPQDRQFILSSKKLLLSDSGFYLCAWSGTVIAGYTFGSGTRLTVV.